This TCR beta chain was obtained from a study of lymphopenia after photon versus proton radiotherapy. Whole-study findings and limits: Better survival with proton therapy was suggested as possible, not demonstrated. Relative stability marked proton patients; photon patients lost diversity and naive cells. In patients who died, overall survival fell as post-nadir TCR diversity dropped more. Post-nadir diversity loss with photons came from oligoclonal expansion, particularly CD8+ Temra cells.

The method was immunoSEQ multiplex PCR; TCRdb's version includes in-frame clones alone and lacks a portion of them. The table has about 29,000 clones, about nine tenths seen once. V shed 3 bases and J shed 0 bases, with 12 bases lying between them. CDR3 size: 15 residues. Germline loops: CDR1 SGDLS, CDR2 YYNGEE. Comment on this clone: Its target is not known.

The clonotype originates from a woman in her fifties or sixties with cholangiocarcinoma. Some clones in this sample may be carry-over from other donors' samples. The V call is TRBV9, the J call TRBJ1-2; D remains unclear. The sequencing used peripheral blood, collected from a patient treated with proton-based radiotherapy. The CDR3: CASSEGPRTNYGYTF. For the CDR3, the DNA is TGTGCCAGCAGCGAGGGCCCGAGGACTAACTATGGCTACACCTTC.